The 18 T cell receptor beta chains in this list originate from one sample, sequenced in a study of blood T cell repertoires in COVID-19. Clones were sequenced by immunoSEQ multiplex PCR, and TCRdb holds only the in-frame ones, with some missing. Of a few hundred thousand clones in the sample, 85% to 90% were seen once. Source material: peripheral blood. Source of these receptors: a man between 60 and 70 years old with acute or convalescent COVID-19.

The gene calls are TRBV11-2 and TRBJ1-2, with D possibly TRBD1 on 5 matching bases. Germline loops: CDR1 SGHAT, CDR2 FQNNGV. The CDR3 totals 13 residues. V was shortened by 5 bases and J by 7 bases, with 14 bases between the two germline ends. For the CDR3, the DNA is TGTGCCAGCAGCGCGATAGGGGTAGTTGGCTACACCTTC. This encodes CASSAIGVVGYTF.

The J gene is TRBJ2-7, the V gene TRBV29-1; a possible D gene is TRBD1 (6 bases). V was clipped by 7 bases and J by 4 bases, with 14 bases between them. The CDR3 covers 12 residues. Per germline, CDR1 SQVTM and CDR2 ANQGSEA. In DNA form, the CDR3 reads TGCAGCGCTAGGGGGACGGAATACGAGCAGTACTTC. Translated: CSARGTEYEQYF.

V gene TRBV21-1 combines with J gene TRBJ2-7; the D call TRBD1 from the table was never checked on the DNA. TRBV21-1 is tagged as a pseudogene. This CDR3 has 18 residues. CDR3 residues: CASSGGHWVPWGIYEQYF. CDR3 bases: TGTGCCAGCAGCGGGGGACATTGGGTACCCTGGGGTATCTACGAGCAGTACTTC.

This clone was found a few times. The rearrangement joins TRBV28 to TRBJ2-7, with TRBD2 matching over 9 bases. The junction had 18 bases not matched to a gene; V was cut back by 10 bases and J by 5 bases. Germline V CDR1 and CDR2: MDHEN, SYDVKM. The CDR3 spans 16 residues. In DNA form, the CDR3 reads TGTGCCATCTCCGGGGCGGGGGGGCCCCGGGGAAACGAGCAGTACTTC. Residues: CAISGAGGPRGNEQYF.

The CDR3 bases are TGTGCCAGCAGCGTAGCCGATCGGGAGTACAGACGGGATTCCTCTGGAAACACCATATATTTT. It specifies CASSVADREYRRDSSGNTIYF. V is TRBV9 and J is TRBJ1-3; D is uncertain. Trimming shortened V by 0 bases and J by 0 bases, and 25 bases separated the two germline ends. The CDR3 runs 21 residues. In germline, CDR1 is SGDLS, CDR2 YYNGEE.

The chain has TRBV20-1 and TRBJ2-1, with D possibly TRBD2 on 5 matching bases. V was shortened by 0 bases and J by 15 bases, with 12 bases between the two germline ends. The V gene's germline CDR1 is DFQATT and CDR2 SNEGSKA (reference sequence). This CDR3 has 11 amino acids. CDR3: CSARDFRGRFF. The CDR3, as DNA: TGCAGTGCTAGAGATTTTAGAGGGCGGTTCTTC.

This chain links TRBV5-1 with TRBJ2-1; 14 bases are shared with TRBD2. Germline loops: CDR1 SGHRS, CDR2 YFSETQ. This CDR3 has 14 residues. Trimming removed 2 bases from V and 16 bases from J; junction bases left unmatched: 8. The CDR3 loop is CASSFPTSGGERFF. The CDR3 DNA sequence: TGCGCCAGCAGCTTCCCGACTAGCGGGGGGGAAAGATTCTTC.

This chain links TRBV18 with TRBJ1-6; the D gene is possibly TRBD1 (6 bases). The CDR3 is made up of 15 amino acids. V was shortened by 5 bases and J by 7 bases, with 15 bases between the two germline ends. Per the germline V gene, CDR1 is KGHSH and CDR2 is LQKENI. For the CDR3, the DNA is TGTGCCAGCTCATCCGTGACAGGAGGCAATTCACCCCTCCACTTT. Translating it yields CASSSVTGGNSPLHF.

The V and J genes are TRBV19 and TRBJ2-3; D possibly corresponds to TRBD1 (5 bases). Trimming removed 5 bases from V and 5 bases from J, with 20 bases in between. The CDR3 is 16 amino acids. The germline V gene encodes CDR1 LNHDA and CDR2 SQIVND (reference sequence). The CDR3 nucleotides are TGTGCCAGTAGTCCGCCCCGTGGGGCTTTGCAAGATACGCAGTATTTT. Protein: CASSPPRGALQDTQYF.

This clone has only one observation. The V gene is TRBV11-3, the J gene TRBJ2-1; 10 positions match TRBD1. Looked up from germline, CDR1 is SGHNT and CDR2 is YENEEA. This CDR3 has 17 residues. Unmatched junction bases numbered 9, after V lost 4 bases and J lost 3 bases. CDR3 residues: CASSYTTGTGVYNEQFF. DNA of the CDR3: TGTGCCAGCAGCTATACCACCGGGACAGGGGTCTACAATGAGCAGTTCTTC.

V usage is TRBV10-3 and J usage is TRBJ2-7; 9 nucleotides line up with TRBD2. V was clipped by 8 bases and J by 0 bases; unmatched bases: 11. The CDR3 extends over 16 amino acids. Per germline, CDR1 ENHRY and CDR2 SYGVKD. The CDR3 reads CAIRGVAGAPSYEQYF. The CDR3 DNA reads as TGTGCCATCCGGGGGGTAGCGGGGGCCCCCTCCTACGAGCAGTACTTC.

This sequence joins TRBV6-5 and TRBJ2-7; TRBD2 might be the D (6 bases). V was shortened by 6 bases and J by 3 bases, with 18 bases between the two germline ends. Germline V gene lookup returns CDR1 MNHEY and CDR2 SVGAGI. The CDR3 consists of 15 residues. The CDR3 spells CASRILATNYYEQYF. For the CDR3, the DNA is TGTGCCAGCAGGATCCTAGCGACCAATTACTACGAGCAGTACTTC.

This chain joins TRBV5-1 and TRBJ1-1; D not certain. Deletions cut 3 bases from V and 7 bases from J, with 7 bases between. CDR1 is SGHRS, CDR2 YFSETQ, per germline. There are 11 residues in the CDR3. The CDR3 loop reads CASSSQVEAFF. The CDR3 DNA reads TGCGCCAGCAGCTCCCAGGTTGAAGCTTTCTTT.

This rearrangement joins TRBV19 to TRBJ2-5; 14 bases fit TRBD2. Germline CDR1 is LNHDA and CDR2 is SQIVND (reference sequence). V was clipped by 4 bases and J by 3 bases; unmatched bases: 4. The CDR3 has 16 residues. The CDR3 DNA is TGTGCCAGTAGTAGGTCGACTAGCGGGGGGGAAGAGACCCAGTACTTC. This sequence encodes CASSRSTSGGEETQYF.

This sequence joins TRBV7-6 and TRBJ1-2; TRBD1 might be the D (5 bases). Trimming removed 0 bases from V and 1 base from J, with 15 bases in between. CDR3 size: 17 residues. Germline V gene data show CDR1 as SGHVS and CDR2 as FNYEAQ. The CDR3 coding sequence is TGTGCCAGCAGCTTAGCACCCAGGGAGGCGGATAACTATGGCTACACCTTC. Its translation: CASSLAPREADNYGYTF.

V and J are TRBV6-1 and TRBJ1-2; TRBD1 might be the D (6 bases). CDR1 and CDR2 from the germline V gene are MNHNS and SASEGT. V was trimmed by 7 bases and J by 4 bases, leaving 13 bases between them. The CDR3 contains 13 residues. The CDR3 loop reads CASTHRAFYGYTF. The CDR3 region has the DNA TGTGCCAGCACCCACAGGGCTTTCTATGGCTACACCTTC.

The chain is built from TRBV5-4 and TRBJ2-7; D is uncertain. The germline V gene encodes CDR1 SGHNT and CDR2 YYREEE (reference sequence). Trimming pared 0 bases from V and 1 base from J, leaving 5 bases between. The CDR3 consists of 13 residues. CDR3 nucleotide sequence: TGTGCCAGCAGCTTGGACTGGTCCTACGAGCAGTACTTC. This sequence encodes CASSLDWSYEQYF.

CDR3 sequence: CATSTNSYTEAFF. The CDR3 coding sequence is TGTGCCACCAGCACGAACAGCTACACTGAAGCTTTCTTT. This chain joins TRBV15 and TRBJ1-1, with D unclear. The length of the CDR3 is 13 residues. The V end was cut by 4 bases, the J end by 3 bases, with 9 bases between. Looked up from germline, CDR1 is LNHNV and CDR2 is YYDKDF (reference sequence).